These 27 T cell receptor beta chains came from one sample sequenced in a study of blood T cell repertoires in COVID-19 (dated by TCRdb to 2020 to 2021). The library came from the immunoSEQ multiplex PCR assay. In TCRdb, the immuneACCESS table is reduced to in-frame sequences with V and J assigned. These tables do not hold every clone; where another copy was compared, an unresolved V gene accounts for under half, and the others remain unexplained. Present in this sample are 430,000 or so clones, roughly 84% of which were seen just once. About 1.5% of the sample is in the top ten clones. The sample was PBMCs or T cells enriched from blood (not recorded which). Receptors were obtained from a woman aged 18 to 35 who had been exposed to COVID-19.

The chain uses TRBV7-2 and TRBJ1-1, with a tentative D call TRBD1 (6 bases). Germline V lookup: CDR1 SGHTA, CDR2 FQGNSA. This CDR3 has 15 amino acids. The V and J ends lost 2 bases and 4 bases respectively, with 14 bases between them. CDR3: CASSLTGTPATEAFF. CDR3 DNA sequence: TGTGCCAGCAGCTTAACTGGGACACCCGCCACTGAAGCTTTCTTT.

The chain uses TRBV7-2 and TRBJ1-4; 7 bases line up with TRBD1. Trimming removed 3 bases from V and 4 bases from J; junction bases left unmatched: 2. The CDR3 is 14 residues long. Germline values: CDR1 SGHTA, CDR2 FQGNSA. DNA of the CDR3: TGTGCCAGCAGCTTGGACAGGTTTAATGAAAAACTGTTTTTT. Its translation is CASSLDRFNEKLFF.

The chain is built from TRBV7-6 and TRBJ2-5; a weak D match, TRBD2 (6 bases). Trimming pared 1 base from V and 7 bases from J, leaving 16 bases between. In germline, CDR1 is SGHVS, CDR2 FNYEAQ. The CDR3 is made up of 15 amino acids. The CDR3 sequence is CASSLEQGVGGTQYF. In DNA form, the CDR3 reads TGTGCCAGCAGCTTAGAGCAGGGTGTCGGGGGGACCCAGTACTTC. Full variable domain (missing parts from reference TRBV7-6 and TRBJ2-5): GAGVSQSPRYKVTKRGQDVALRCDPISGHVSLYWYRQALGQGPEFLTYFNYEAQQDKSGLPNDRFSAERPEGSISTLTIQRTEQRDSAMYRCASSLEQGVGGTQYFGPGTRLLVL.

The chain couples TRBV7-9 to TRBJ2-1, with 9 positions matching TRBD2. Germline V lookup: CDR1 SEHNR, CDR2 FQNEAQ (reference sequence). The CDR3 sequence is 16 residues long. V gave up 0 bases and J gave up 3 bases; unmatched junction bases: 3. This CDR3 reads CASSLALAGDYNEQFF. CDR3 bases: TGTGCCAGCAGCTTAGCATTAGCGGGGGACTACAATGAGCAGTTCTTC. The full variable domain, with the rest looked up from reference TRBV7-9 and TRBJ2-1, is DTGVSQNPRHKITKRGQNVTFRCDPISEHNRLYWYRQTLGQGPEFLTYFQNEAQLEKSRLLSDRFSAERPKGSFSTLEIQRTEQGDSAMYLCASSLALAGDYNEQFFGPGTRLTVL.

The rearrangement joins TRBV12-2 to TRBJ1-1. TRBV12-2 is flagged as a pseudogene. The CDR3 sequence is 17 residues long. This chain's CDR3 is CASRLEPRYRDCAEAFF. CDR3 sequence (DNA): TGTGCAAGTCGCTTAGAGCCCCGCTATAGGGACTGCGCTGAAGCTTTCTTT.

This chain connects TRBV9 to TRBJ2-3; possible D gene TRBD2, 7 bases. CDR3 length: 15 amino acids. From germline, CDR1 is SGDLS and CDR2 YYNGEE. Between the trimmed V and J ends, which lost 3 bases and 4 bases, there was a span of 15 bases. The CDR3 DNA follows: TGTGCCAGCAGCGCCTCGGGGGGCATGGCAGATACGCAGTATTTT. Amino acid sequence: CASSASGGMADTQYF.

V usage is TRBV28 and J usage is TRBJ1-5; D not certain. The germline V gene encodes CDR1 MDHEN and CDR2 SYDVKM. This CDR3 comprises 16 residues. V lost 6 bases and J lost 7, with 22 bases in between. The CDR3 sequence is CASRNPSFGDGQPQHF. The CDR3 DNA reads TGTGCCAGCAGAAACCCCTCGTTCGGAGACGGGCAGCCCCAGCATTTT. The full variable domain, its missing parts supplied by reference TRBV28 and TRBJ1-5, is DVKVTQSSRYLVKRTGEKVFLECVQDMDHENMFWYRQDPGLGLRLIYFSYDVKMKEKGDIPEGYSVSREKKERFSLILESASTNQTSMYLCASRNPSFGDGQPQHFGDGTRLSIL.

The V and J genes are TRBV7-6 and TRBJ2-3, with D perhaps matching TRBD2 (6 bases). CDR1 is SGHVS and CDR2 is FNYEAQ in the germline V gene. Trimming shortened V by 1 base and J by 0 bases, and 11 bases separated the two germline ends. The CDR3 sequence is 16 residues long. The CDR3 nucleotides read TGTGCCAGCAGCTTAGGAGCGGGTTACAGCACAGATACGCAGTATTTT. Translation gives CASSLGAGYSTDTQYF.

The chain uses TRBV5-6 and TRBJ1-2; 11 bases fit TRBD1. The V gene's germline CDR1 is SGHDT and CDR2 YYEEEE. V was clipped by 2 bases and J by 8 bases; unmatched bases: 8. The CDR3 is 15 residues long. In DNA form, the CDR3 reads TGTGCCAGCAGCTTTTGGACAGGGGGCGCGGGCGGCTACACCTTC. Its translation is CASSFWTGGAGGYTF.

V is TRBV6-5 and J is TRBJ1-1; 7 bases map to TRBD1. The germline gives CDR1 MNHEY, CDR2 SVGAGI. CDR3 length: 13 amino acids. Trimming cost V 6 bases and J 5 bases; bases outside gene matches: 6. CDR3 in amino acids: CASSYRGWTEAFF. The CDR3 DNA is TGTGCCAGCAGCTACAGGGGCTGGACTGAAGCTTTCTTT.

The chain has TRBV7-9 and TRBJ2-3; TRBD1 matches 9 bases. Germline assignment: CDR1 SEHNR and CDR2 FQNEAQ (reference sequence). The V segment lost 2 bases and the J segment 6 bases; nucleotides outside the gene matches: 12. The length of the CDR3 is 17 residues. The CDR3 coding sequence is TGTGCCAGCAGCTTAATACCGACAGGGGGGGAGAGGGATACGCAGTATTTT. Translating gives CASSLIPTGGERDTQYF.

The chain uses TRBV19 and TRBJ2-3, with D tentatively TRBD2 (6 bases). The CDR3 has 16 residues. The germline V gene encodes CDR1 LNHDA and CDR2 SQIVND (reference sequence). V was shortened by 3 bases and J by 2 bases, with 15 bases between the two germline ends. The CDR3 bases are TGTGCCAGTAGTATCCGACTAGGAGTCTCCACAGATACGCAGTATTTT. Translated, it gives CASSIRLGVSTDTQYF.

The chain employs TRBV11-2 and TRBJ2-1; 8 positions agree with TRBD1. Germline assignment: CDR1 SGHAT and CDR2 FQNNGV. The CDR3 is 16 amino acids. After removal of 2 bases from V and 7 bases from J, the junction contained 10 bases not matched to a gene. The CDR3 nucleotides read TGTGCCAGCAGCTTAAACCCTAGACAGGGGCGGAATGAGCAGTTCTTC. Translation gives CASSLNPRQGRNEQFF.

This sequence joins TRBV18 and TRBJ2-1; D is possibly TRBD2 (5 bases). The V gene lost 0 bases and the J gene lost 5 bases, with 11 bases spanning the gap. CDR3 length: 15 amino acids. Germline V gene lookup returns CDR1 KGHSH and CDR2 LQKENI. As DNA, the CDR3 is TGTGCCAGCTCACCACCGCAAAGAGGGAACAATGAGCAGTTCTTC. The encoded protein is CASSPPQRGNNEQFF.

The chain is built from TRBV3-1 (or the pseudogene TRBV3-2) and TRBJ2-1; TRBD1 might be the D (6 bases). There are 15 residues in the CDR3. V was clipped by 1 base and J by 3 bases, with 10 bases between them. Germline lookup yields CDR1 LGHDT and CDR2 YNNKEL (reference sequence). DNA for the CDR3: TGTGCCAGCAGCCAAGGAGACAGGTACTACAATGAGCAGTTCTTC. Translation gives CASSQGDRYYNEQFF.

This sequence joins TRBV28 and TRBJ2-5; D might be TRBD2 (5 bases). The CDR3 spans 14 residues. The germline gives CDR1 MDHEN, CDR2 SYDVKM. Deletions cut 4 bases from V and 3 bases from J, with 12 bases between. CDR3 DNA sequence: TGTGCCAGCAGTTCTCCGGGTAGCGAAGAGACCCAGTACTTC. Its protein product is CASSSPGSEETQYF. The whole variable domain, remainder taken from reference TRBV28 and TRBJ2-5, is DVKVTQSSRYLVKRTGEKVFLECVQDMDHENMFWYRQDPGLGLRLIYFSYDVKMKEKGDIPEGYSVSREKKERFSLILESASTNQTSMYLCASSSPGSEETQYFGPGTRLLVL.

The rearrangement links TRBV5-4 to TRBJ2-5, with TRBD1 matching over 9 bases. CDR1 and CDR2 (germline): SGHNT, YYREEE (reference sequence). Trimming removed 7 bases from V and 5 bases from J; junction bases left unmatched: 9. The length of the CDR3 is 14 residues. As DNA, the CDR3 is TGTGCCAGCGCTCCCTTCGGGACAGGGGAGACCCAGTACTTC. It specifies CASAPFGTGETQYF.

V and J are TRBV28 and TRBJ2-3; D call uncertain. This CDR3 comprises 16 residues. V was pared by 1 base and J by 0 bases, with 11 bases between. CDR1 MDHEN and CDR2 SYDVKM come from the germline V gene. The CDR3 loop reads CASSLLGSSSTDTQYF. The CDR3, as DNA: TGTGCCAGCAGTTTATTAGGTAGCTCTAGCACAGATACGCAGTATTTT.

The chain combines TRBV9 with TRBJ1-3, with D maybe TRBD1 (6 bases). This CDR3 has 16 residues. Trimming pared 2 bases from V and 4 bases from J, leaving 16 bases between. The germline gives CDR1 SGDLS, CDR2 YYNGEE. CDR3 protein: CASSVVPGTFGNTIYF. CDR3 in DNA: TGTGCCAGCAGCGTTGTCCCCGGGACATTCGGAAACACCATATATTTT.

The chain is built from TRBV19 and TRBJ2-2; no firm D call. The CDR3 spans 12 residues. V was pared by 7 bases and J by 3 bases, with 6 bases between. From germline, CDR1 is LNHDA and CDR2 SQIVND (reference sequence). The CDR3 bases are TGTGCCAGTATTCGGGACACCGGGGAGCTGTTTTTT. Protein product: CASIRDTGELFF.

This clone was counted a single time. The rearrangement uses TRBV9 and TRBJ1-1; 9 bases align to TRBD1. The CDR3 is 13 amino acids. V lost 4 bases to trimming and J lost 7 bases; unmatched junction nucleotides: 5. Germline V gives CDR1 SGDLS, CDR2 YYNGEE. The CDR3 region has the DNA TGTGCCAGCAGCTCACAGGGGGCCGATGAAGCTTTCTTT. It translates to CASSSQGADEAFF.

The chain uses TRBV4-1 and TRBJ2-5; 12 bases align to TRBD2. Unmatched junction bases numbered 8, after V lost 4 bases and J lost 5 bases. This CDR3 is built from 16 residues. Per germline, CDR1 MGHRA and CDR2 YSYEKL. CDR3 DNA: TGCGCCAGCAGCCGACTAGCGGGGGACCCCCGTGAGACCCAGTACTTC. Its protein is CASSRLAGDPRETQYF.

The chain recombines TRBV14 with TRBJ2-1, with TRBD2 matching over 8 bases. Germline CDR1 SGHDN, CDR2 FVKESK. The CDR3 length is 16 residues. J lost 3 bases, V lost 4 bases, and 8 bases had no gene match. CDR3 protein: CASSPRTSTLYNEQFF. Here the CDR3 DNA reads TGTGCCAGCAGCCCCAGGACTAGCACGCTCTACAATGAGCAGTTCTTC.

The genes are TRBV4-3 and TRBJ2-7; tentative D call: TRBD2 (6 bases). Germline V gene data show CDR1 as LGHNA and CDR2 as YSLEER. Trimming shortened V by 1 base and J by 2 bases, and 12 bases separated the two germline ends. The CDR3 sequence is 15 residues long. This CDR3 is CASSQVAGSPYEQYF. As DNA, the CDR3 is TGCGCCAGCAGCCAAGTTGCGGGGAGCCCCTACGAGCAGTACTTC.

The J gene is TRBJ2-5, the V gene TRBV7-8; D unclear. The CDR3 sequence is 12 residues long. V was shortened by 5 bases and J by 6 bases, with 10 bases between the two germline ends. CDR1 SGHVS and CDR2 FQNEAQ come from the germline V gene. CDR3 DNA: TGTGCCAGCAGCCCAAACTCTCAGACCCAGTACTTC. Its protein product is CASSPNSQTQYF.

The chain recombines TRBV5-5 with TRBJ1-6, with D possibly matching TRBD1 (6 bases). Germline V CDR1 and CDR2: SGHKS, YYEKEE (reference sequence). This CDR3 region has 16 residues. Trimming cost V 1 base and J 10 bases, with 18 bases left between them. The CDR3 region has the DNA TGTGCCAGCAGCTTGCAGCACAGGGCGTTGGGGTCACCCCTCCACTTT. It is translated as CASSLQHRALGSPLHF.

The chain employs TRBV7-8 and TRBJ2-7; perhaps TRBD2 as D (6 bases). The V end lost 1 base, the J end lost 5 bases, and 15 bases lay between the germline ends. Germline lookup yields CDR1 SGHVS and CDR2 FQNEAQ. The CDR3 spans 15 residues. For the CDR3, the DNA is TGTGCCAGCAGCTTAGAACAGCGGGCTCTCCACGAGCAGTACTTC. Translation gives CASSLEQRALHEQYF. The variable domain in full, with the rest retrieved from reference TRBV7-8 and TRBJ2-7, is GAGVSQSPRYKVAKRGQDVALRCDPISGHVSLFWYQQALGQGPEFLTYFQNEAQLDKSGLPSDRFFAERPEGSVSTLKIQRTQQEDSAVYLCASSLEQRALHEQYFGPGTRLTVT.